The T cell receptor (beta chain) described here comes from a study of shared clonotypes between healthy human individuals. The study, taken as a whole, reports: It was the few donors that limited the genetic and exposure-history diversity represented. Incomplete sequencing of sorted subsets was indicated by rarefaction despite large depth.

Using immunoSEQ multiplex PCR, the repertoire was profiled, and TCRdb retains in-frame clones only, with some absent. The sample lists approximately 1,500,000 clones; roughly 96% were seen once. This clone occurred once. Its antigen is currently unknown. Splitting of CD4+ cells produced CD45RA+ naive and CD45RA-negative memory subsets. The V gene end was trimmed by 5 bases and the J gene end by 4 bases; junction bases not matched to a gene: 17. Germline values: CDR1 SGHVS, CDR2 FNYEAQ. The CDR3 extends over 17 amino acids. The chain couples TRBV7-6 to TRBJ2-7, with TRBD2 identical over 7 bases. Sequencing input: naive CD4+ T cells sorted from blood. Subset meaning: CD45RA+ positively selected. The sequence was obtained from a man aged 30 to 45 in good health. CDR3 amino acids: CASSTTWGRAQPYEQYF. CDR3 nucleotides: TGTGCCAGCAGCACCACATGGGGGAGGGCGCAGCCTTACGAGCAGTACTTC.